Following are 24 T cell receptor beta chains from one sample sequenced in a study of T cells in Graves' hyperthyroidism and ophthalmopathy. The TCR beta CDR3 regions underwent amplification using RNA transcripts as the source. With the HTBI primer set, the TCR CDR3 went through a first round of RT-PCR. TCRdb passed the multiplex PCR reads through MiXCR, listing each CDR3 protein once. The sample includes about 560,000 distinct CDR3 sequences, roughly a sixth seen only once; the top ten take about 17%. Sequencing input: blood. These receptors came from a woman under 30 with Graves' hyperthyroidism.

This clonotype occurred a few times. This sequence joins TRBV4-1 and TRBJ2-7; tentatively, D is TRBD1 or TRBD2 (5 bases each). Germline CDR1 MGHRA, CDR2 YSYEKL. V lost 7 bases to trimming and J lost 7 bases, with 20 bases between them. This CDR3 is built from 14 residues. This chain's CDR3 is CASTPTGRGREQYF. The CDR3 DNA is TGCGCCAGCACCCCCACAGGACGAGGGCGGGAGCAGTACTTC.

This clonotype was seen only a few times. The junction departs from the called germline gene at one end, perhaps through a read error. This rearrangement joins TRBV11-2 to TRBJ2-7, with D tentatively TRBD1 (6 bases). The CDR3 spans 15 residues. In germline, CDR1 is SGHAT, CDR2 FQNNGV. The CDR3 DNA reads as TGTGCCAGCAGCTTAGTAGGGGGTGAACCCTACGAGCAGTGCTTC. This codes for CASSLVGGEPYEQCF.

This clonotype has a handful of counts. One end of the junction fails to match germline, which may point to a read error. The V call is TRBV6-1, the J call TRBJ1-5; 7 nucleotides line up with TRBD1. This CDR3 is built from 15 residues. Germline assignment: CDR1 MNHNS and CDR2 SASEGT. The CDR3 is CASNEAGGSNQPQHF. The CDR3 nucleotides are TGTGCCAGCAATGAAGCAGGGGGATCTAATCAGCCCCAGCATTTT.

In this sample, this clonotype turned up many times. The J gene is TRBJ2-7, the V gene TRBV20-1; D is perhaps TRBD1 or TRBD2 (5 bases each). In germline, CDR1 is DFQATT, CDR2 SNEGSKA (reference sequence). The CDR3 contains 15 residues. V lost 0 bases to trimming and J lost 2 bases, with 14 bases between them. DNA for the CDR3: TGCAGTGCTAGAGATATGAGGGGTATCCCCTACGAGCAGTACTTC. This encodes CSARDMRGIPYEQYF.

This clonotype was observed at least ten times. CDR3 amino acids: CASSQARANYGYTF. In DNA, the CDR3 is TGTGCCAGCAGCCAAGCTCGAGCTAACTATGGCTACACCTTC. The gene calls are TRBV3-1 and TRBJ1-2; D not resolved. V lost 1 base to trimming and J lost 0 bases, with 6 bases between them. Per the germline V gene, CDR1 is LGHDT and CDR2 is YNNKEL (reference sequence). CDR3 length: 14 amino acids.

This clonotype was seen only a few times. The chain recombines TRBV19 with TRBJ2-7, with a weak D call TRBD2 (5 bases). The CDR3 has 12 residues. Germline V gives CDR1 LNHDA, CDR2 SQIVND (reference sequence). Trimming pared 7 bases from V and 1 base from J, leaving 8 bases between. The CDR3 region is CASMGSSYEQYF. The CDR3 DNA follows: TGTGCCAGTATGGGGAGTTCCTACGAGCAGTACTTC. Based on the CDR3 plus reference TRBV19 and TRBJ2-7, the full variable domain is DGGITQSPKYLFRKEGQNVTLSCEQNLNHDAMYWYRQDPGQGLRLIYYSQIVNDFQKGDIAEGYSVSREKKESFPLTVTSAQKNPTAFYLCASMGSSYEQYFGPGTRLTVT.

CDR3 amino acids: CASSPSTFLTSGEGTDTQYF. As DNA, the CDR3 is TGTGCCAGCAGCCCGAGCACTTTCTTGACTAGCGGGGAAGGCACAGATACGCAGTATTTT. The V gene is TRBV12-3 or TRBV12-4, the J gene TRBJ2-3; 11 bases are a match to TRBD2. The V segment lost 6 bases and the J segment 1 base; nucleotides outside the gene matches: 18. The CDR3 spans 20 residues.

This clonotype has ten or more counts. The chain employs TRBV3-1 and TRBJ1-4; 10 bases match TRBD1. The CDR3 is made up of 15 amino acids. Germline lookup yields CDR1 LGHDT and CDR2 YNNKEL (reference sequence). V shed 4 bases and J 7 bases; nucleotides not matched to a gene: 6. The CDR3 protein is CASSRRTGGSEKLFF. CDR3 sequence (DNA): TGTGCCAGCAGCCGACGGACAGGGGGATCTGAAAAACTGTTTTTT.

This clonotype showed up just a few times. V is TRBV7-7 and J is TRBJ2-1; maybe TRBD2 (5 bases). V lost 4 bases and J lost 6, with 10 bases in between. Germline CDR1 SSHAT, CDR2 FNYEAQ (reference sequence). This CDR3 has 13 residues. In DNA, the CDR3 is TGTGCCAGCAGCTCCGGGGTTTCCAATGAGCAGTTCTTC. Translating gives CASSSGVSNEQFF. Full variable domain (remainder filled in from reference TRBV7-7 and TRBJ2-1): GAGVSQSPRYKVTKRGQDVTLRCDPISSHATLYWYQQALGQGPEFLTYFNYEAQPDKSGLPSDRFSAERPEGSISTLTIQRTEQRDSAMYRCASSSGVSNEQFFGPGTRLTVL.

CDR3 region: CASSQTFEGFSYEQYF. The CDR3 DNA reads TGTGCCAGCAGCCAGACCTTTGAGGGTTTCTCCTACGAGCAGTACTTC. The gene calls are TRBV3-1 and TRBJ2-7; D may be TRBD2 (5 bases). V was pared by 3 bases and J by 0 bases, with 15 bases between. The germline V gene encodes CDR1 LGHDT and CDR2 YNNKEL (reference sequence). The CDR3 length is 16 residues.

The chain is built from TRBV4-1 and TRBJ2-1; maybe TRBD2 (6 bases). Deletions cut 0 bases from V and 4 bases from J, with 16 bases between. CDR3 length: 17 residues. CDR1 is MGHRA, CDR2 YSYEKL, per germline. CDR3 nucleotide sequence: TGCGCCAGCAGCCAAGATTTGACTGGGAGGACTTACAATGAGCAGTTCTTC. It specifies CASSQDLTGRTYNEQFF.

In its sample, this clonotype was seen many times. The V and J genes are TRBV12-3 or TRBV12-4 and TRBJ2-5; no firm D call. This CDR3 region has 13 residues. Trimming left V 6 bases short and J 3 bases short, with 11 bases between. DNA for the CDR3: TGTGCCAGCAGGAAGGACGTTGAAGAGACCCAGTACTTC. Residues: CASRKDVEETQYF.

This clonotype was detected only a few times. The CDR3 coding sequence is TGTGCCAGCAGTGATGGGGTTTTCAATAATTCACCCCTCCACTTT. It specifies CASSDGVFNNSPLHF. The chain employs TRBV2 and TRBJ1-6; D not resolved. Germline CDR1 is SNHLY and CDR2 is FYNNEI. Trimming removed 3 bases at V and 5 bases at J, with 11 bases between. The CDR3 length is 15 residues.

There are a few counts of this clonotype. V is TRBV20-1 and J is TRBJ2-2; 10 nucleotides agree with TRBD2. J gave up 7 bases and V 7 bases, and 9 bases lay outside the gene matches. The CDR3 has 14 residues. CDR1 and CDR2 (germline): DFQATT, SNEGSKA (reference sequence). CDR3 DNA sequence: TGCAGTGGGGCTAGCGGGAGATTGGGCGGGGAGCTGTTTTTT. This encodes CSGASGRLGGELFF.

About this clonotype itself: Being one base from a much bigger clone, this may be a read error. V gene TRBV3-1 combines with J gene TRBJ1-2; 7 nucleotides line up with TRBD1. Germline lookup yields CDR1 LGHDT and CDR2 YNNKEL (reference sequence). The CDR3 runs to 15 residues. CDR3 loop: CAGSQRDREWGGYTF. CDR3 nucleotides: TGTGCCGGCAGCCAACGCGACAGGGAGTGGGGCGGCTACACCTTC.

The chain combines TRBV12-3 or TRBV12-4 with TRBJ1-1, with unresolved D. This CDR3 contains 13 residues. The V and J ends lost 2 bases and 3 bases respectively, with 7 bases between them. The CDR3 sequence: CASSLWDDTEAFF. The DNA for the CDR3 is TGTGCCAGCAGTTTATGGGATGACACTGAAGCTTTCTTT.

The V call is TRBV5-1, the J call TRBJ1-1; possibly TRBD1 for D (6 bases). CDR3 length: 15 residues. The germline V gene has CDR1 SGHRS and CDR2 YFSETQ. Trimming cost V 2 bases and J 2 bases, with 13 bases left between them. The CDR3 loop reads CASSFFFRGNTEAFF. In nucleotides, the CDR3 is TGCGCCAGCAGCTTCTTTTTCAGGGGTAACACTGAAGCTTTCTTT. The full variable domain, rest sourced from reference TRBV5-1 and TRBJ1-1, is KAGVTQTPRYLIKTRGQQVTLSCSPISGHRSVSWYQQTPGQGLQFLFEYFSETQRNKGNFPGRFSGRQFSNSRSEMNVSTLELGDSALYLCASSFFFRGNTEAFFGQGTRLTVV.

This clonotype was recorded many times. V and J are TRBV20-1 and TRBJ2-1; 13 nucleotides line up with TRBD2. The junction had 13 bases not matched to a gene; V was cut back by 3 bases and J by 8 bases. The CDR3 runs 17 residues. CDR1 and CDR2 from the germline V gene are DFQATT and SNEGSKA (reference sequence). CDR3 DNA sequence: TGCAGTGCTAGGGAGACTAGCGGGAGGCCTTTTGAGTATGAGCAGTTCTTC. This sequence encodes CSARETSGRPFEYEQFF.

In its sample, this clonotype was seen many times. The chain couples TRBV7-9 to TRBJ2-3, with D perhaps being TRBD1 or TRBD2 (5 bases each). Germline CDR1 and CDR2: SEHNR and FQNEAQ (reference sequence). The CDR3 extends over 13 amino acids. V gave up 8 bases and J gave up 1 base, with 10 bases separating them. This CDR3 is CASHRGGTDTQYF. The CDR3 DNA reads as TGTGCCAGCCACCGAGGGGGCACAGATACGCAGTATTTT.

This clonotype was seen only once. CDR3: CASSFSGTGTLEAFF. The CDR3 nucleotides read TGTGCCAGCAGTTTCTCCGGGACAGGGACTCTTGAAGCTTTCTTT. The V call is TRBV12-3 or TRBV12-4, the J call TRBJ1-1; 9 bases are a match to TRBD1. Trimming removed 3 bases from V and 7 bases from J; junction bases left unmatched: 9. The CDR3 sequence is 15 residues long.

The chain has TRBV12-3 or TRBV12-4 and TRBJ1-5; D possibly corresponds to TRBD1 (6 bases). The V end was cut by 5 bases, the J end by 1 base, with 18 bases between. The length of the CDR3 is 17 residues. The CDR3 here is CASSRLIGGASNQPQHF. For the CDR3, the DNA is TGTGCCAGCAGTCGTCTCATAGGGGGGGCAAGCAATCAGCCCCAGCATTTT.

Many counts were recorded for this clonotype. The chain recombines TRBV7-2 with TRBJ2-5; 10 nucleotides agree with TRBD2. CDR1 is SGHTA, CDR2 FQGNSA, per germline. The CDR3 runs to 16 residues. The trim removed 3 bases at V and 4 bases at J, leaving 8 bases unmatched. The DNA of the CDR3 is TGTGCCAGCAGCTTCCAAAGCGGGAGGGCGGGAGAGACCCAGTACTTC. It specifies CASSFQSGRAGETQYF.

The V call is TRBV20-1, the J call TRBJ2-1; D not certain. This CDR3 contains 14 residues. Germline V gives CDR1 DFQATT, CDR2 SNEGSKA (reference sequence). V lost 3 bases to trimming and J lost 5 bases, with 14 bases between them. This chain's CDR3 is CSASYGRKNNEQFF. CDR3 nucleotide sequence: TGCAGTGCTAGCTACGGACGGAAGAACAATGAGCAGTTCTTC.

This clonotype was recorded at least ten times. V usage is TRBV18 and J usage is TRBJ1-2, with D hard to call. CDR1 KGHSH and CDR2 LQKENI come from the germline V gene. Trimming cost V 5 bases and J 4 bases, with 14 bases left between them. This CDR3 contains 14 residues. The CDR3 loop is CASSNTSGGYGYTF. The CDR3 nucleotides are TGTGCCAGCTCAAACACTTCAGGCGGCTATGGCTACACCTTC.